This T cell receptor beta chain was sequenced in a study of beta chain features in type 1 diabetes. Study results and caveats: TCRB CDR3 length was moderately but significantly reduced in all four CD4+ subsets of Type 1 diabetes patients. Type 1 diabetes patients had fewer VDJ junction insertions and more deletions. Equally in patients and controls, shorter templates might have been favored by PCR. Naive, central memory and Treg TCRB repertoires appeared more alike in patients than in healthy donors.

One heparinised blood draw, averaging about 120 mL, came from each donor. This clone was seen a few times. The antigen is not known. Expressed TCRB transcripts were sequenced, since all the RNA that had been isolated was reverse transcribed. Libraries were prepared by immunoSEQ multiplex PCR; TCRdb keeps only in-frame clonotypes and omits some of them. This table has approximately 170,000 clones, roughly 8% appearing once. Germline V gene data show CDR1 as ENHRY and CDR2 as SYGVKD. The CDR3 runs to 14 residues. Trimming left V 6 bases short and J 5 bases short, with 16 bases between. Sample: central memory CD4+ T cells from blood. The clonotype comes from a man between 18 and 35 years old with type 1 diabetes. The chain joins TRBV10-3 to TRBJ2-5; D is unresolved. The CDR3 is CAISSQVSGETQYF. CDR3 DNA sequence: TGTGCCATCAGCTCGCAGGTTTCTGGCGAGACCCAGTACTTC.